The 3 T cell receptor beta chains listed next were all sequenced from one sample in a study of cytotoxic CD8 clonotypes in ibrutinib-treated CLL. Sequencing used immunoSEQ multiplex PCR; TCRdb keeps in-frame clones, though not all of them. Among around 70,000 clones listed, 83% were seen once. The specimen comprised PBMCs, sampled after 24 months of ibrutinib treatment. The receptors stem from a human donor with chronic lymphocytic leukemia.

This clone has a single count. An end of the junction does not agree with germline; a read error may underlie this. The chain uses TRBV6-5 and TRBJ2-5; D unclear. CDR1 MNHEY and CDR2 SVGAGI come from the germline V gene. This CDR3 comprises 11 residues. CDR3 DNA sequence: TGTGCCAGCCGCCTCCAAGGGACCCAGTACTTC. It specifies CASRLQGTQYF.

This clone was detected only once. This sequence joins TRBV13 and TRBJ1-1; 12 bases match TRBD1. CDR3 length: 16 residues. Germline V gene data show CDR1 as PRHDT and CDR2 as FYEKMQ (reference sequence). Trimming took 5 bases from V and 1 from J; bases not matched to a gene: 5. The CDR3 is CASSPRDRGRNTEAFF. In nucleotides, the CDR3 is TGTGCCAGCAGCCCTCGGGACAGGGGGCGGAACACTGAAGCTTTCTTT. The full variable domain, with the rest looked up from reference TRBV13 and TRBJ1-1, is AAGVIQSPRHLIKEKRETATLKCYPIPRHDTVYWYQQGPGQDPQFLISFYEKMQSDKGSIPDRFSAQQFSDYHSELNMSSLELGDSALYFCASSPRDRGRNTEAFFGQGTRLTVV.

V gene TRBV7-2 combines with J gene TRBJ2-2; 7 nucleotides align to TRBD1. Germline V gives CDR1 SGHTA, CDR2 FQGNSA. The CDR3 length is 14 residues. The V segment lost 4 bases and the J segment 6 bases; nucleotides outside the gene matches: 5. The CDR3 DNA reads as TGTGCCAGCAGCTGGGACAGTAGGGCCGGGGAGCTGTTTTTT. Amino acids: CASSWDSRAGELFF.